This T cell receptor beta chain came from a study of blood T cells in healthy people across ages. Study summary: Template switching caught about one barcoded beta molecule for each two T cells.

V was pared by 1 base and J by 9 bases, with 3 bases of the junction left unmatched. Germline V lookup: CDR1 MGHRA, CDR2 YSYEKL. This CDR3 spans 14 amino acids. For the second PCR, which ran for roughly 6 to 11 cycles, a sample-barcoded 5' primer and a J-beta primer mix were used. MiXCR was run by TCRdb on the 5' RACE reads, yielding one entry per CDR3 protein. The table includes 650,000 to 1,000,000 distinct CDR3 sequences, approximately 35% detected once. Sequenced: blood. The chain couples TRBV4-1 to TRBJ2-2, with 9 nucleotides matching TRBD1. The receptor comes from a man between 18 and 35 years old in good health. The CDR3 coding sequence is TGCGCCAGCAGCCAAGGGGGACAGGGCCGGGAGCTGTTTTTT. Protein product: CASSQGGQGRELFF.